This T cell receptor (beta chain) was retrieved from a study of blood T cell repertoires in COVID-19. Study information: Sites in the United States, Italy and Spain provided acute and convalescent COVID-19 samples. PBMCs, B-cell-depleted T cells, or T cells provided the cDNA or gDNA that made up the material.

This CDR3 contains 16 residues. Germline-derived CDR1 and CDR2 are MNHEY and SVGAGI. Trimming took 0 bases from V and 1 from J; bases not matched to a gene: 5. In the source study's methods: Quantification of nucleated cells was approximated via reference gene primer amplification. Sequencing used immunoSEQ multiplex PCR; TCRdb keeps in-frame clones, though not all of them. That table furnishes V, J and clone size, whereas the DNA furnished D and trimming. The table shows 150,000 or so clones, with roughly nine tenths occurring only once. Sequenced material: peripheral blood. The rearrangement links TRBV6-5 to TRBJ1-1, with 7 bases lining up with TRBD1. This sequence was found in a man between 60 and 75 years old with active or convalescent COVID-19. The CDR3 coding sequence is TGTGCCAGCAGTTACTCAAGGGGGCGCTGGAACACTGAAGCTTTCTTT. This encodes CASSYSRGRWNTEAFF.